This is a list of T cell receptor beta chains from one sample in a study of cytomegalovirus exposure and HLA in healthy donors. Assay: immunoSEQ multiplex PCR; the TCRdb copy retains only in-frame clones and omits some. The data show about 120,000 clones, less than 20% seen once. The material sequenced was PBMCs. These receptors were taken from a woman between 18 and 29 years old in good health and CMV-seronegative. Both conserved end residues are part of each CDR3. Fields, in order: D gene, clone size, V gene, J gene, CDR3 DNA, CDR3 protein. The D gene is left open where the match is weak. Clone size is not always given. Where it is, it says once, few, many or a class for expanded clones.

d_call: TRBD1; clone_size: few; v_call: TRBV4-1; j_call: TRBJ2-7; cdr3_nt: TGCGCCAGCGGGGACAGTTGGAACGAGCAGTACTTC; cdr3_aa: CASGDSWNEQYF
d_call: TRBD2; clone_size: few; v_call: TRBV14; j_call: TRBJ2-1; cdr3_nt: TGTGCCAGCAGCCAAGGACTAGCGGGGGGGCCTAAGTTCTTC; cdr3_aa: CASSQGLAGGPKFF
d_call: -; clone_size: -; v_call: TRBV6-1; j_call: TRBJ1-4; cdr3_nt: TGTGCCAGCAGTGAAGGCAGGGAAAAACTGTTTTTT; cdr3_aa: CASSEGREKLFF
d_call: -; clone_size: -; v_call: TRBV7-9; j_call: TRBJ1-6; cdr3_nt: TGTGCCAGCAGCTCCATAATTGGGGGCCCTATCTATAATTCACCCCTCCACTTT; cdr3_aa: CASSSIIGGPIYNSPLHF
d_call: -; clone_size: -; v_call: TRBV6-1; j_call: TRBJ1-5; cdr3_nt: TGTGCCAGCAGTGAAGCAGGTGGCGGGATTGGAAATCAGCCCCAGCATTTT; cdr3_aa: CASSEAGGGIGNQPQHF
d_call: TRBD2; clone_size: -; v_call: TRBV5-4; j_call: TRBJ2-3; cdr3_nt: TGTGCCAGCAGCTTTCGACTAGCGGGGTTCACCACAGATACGCAGTATTTT; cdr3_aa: CASSFRLAGFTTDTQYF
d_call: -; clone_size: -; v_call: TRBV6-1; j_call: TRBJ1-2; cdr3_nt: TGTGCCAGCAGTGATAGCGGCTATGGCTACACCTTC; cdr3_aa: CASSDSGYGYTF
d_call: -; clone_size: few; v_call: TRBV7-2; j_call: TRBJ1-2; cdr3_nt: TGTGCCAGCAGCCCCCAGCCGGGAAACTATGGCTACACCTTC; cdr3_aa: CASSPQPGNYGYTF
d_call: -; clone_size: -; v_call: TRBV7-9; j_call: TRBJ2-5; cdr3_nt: TGTGCCAGCAGCTTACACAGGGCGGCAGAGACCCAGTACTTC; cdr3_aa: CASSLHRAAETQYF
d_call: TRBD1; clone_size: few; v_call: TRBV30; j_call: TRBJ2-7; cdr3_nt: TGTGCCTGGAGTCCAGACAGGGGAATCACCTACGAGCAGTACTTC; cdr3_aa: CAWSPDRGITYEQYF
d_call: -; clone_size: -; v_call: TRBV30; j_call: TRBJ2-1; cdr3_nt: TGTGCCTGGGAACCTAGCGTCCTCCCACCTGGATACAATGAGCAGTTCTTC; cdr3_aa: CAWEPSVLPPGYNEQFF
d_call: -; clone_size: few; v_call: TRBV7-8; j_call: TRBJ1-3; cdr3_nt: TGTGCCAGCAGCTTCGCATTAGGAGGCGCCAGTTCCAACACCATATATTTT; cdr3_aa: CASSFALGGASSNTIYF
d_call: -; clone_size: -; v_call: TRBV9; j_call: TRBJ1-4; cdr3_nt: TGTGCCAGCAGCGTCACACCCGGGGGGGCCGCAACTAATGAAAAACTGTTTTTT; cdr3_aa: CASSVTPGGAATNEKLFF